This note documents a single T cell receptor beta chain sequence. The data stem from a study of blood T cells in healthy people across ages. For the second PCR, which ran for about 7 to 12 cycles, a sample-barcoded 5' primer and a J-beta primer mix were used. TCRdb analysed the 5' RACE reads with MiXCR anew, one entry per CDR3 protein. The data hold some 850,000 distinct CDR3 sequences, with roughly 25% observed a single time. This CDR3 is built from 17 residues. Germline loops: CDR1 SGHTA, CDR2 FQGTGA. J gave up 5 bases and V 2 bases, and 6 bases lay outside the gene matches. These data were likewise used in another study, on T cells of mothers and their children.

Sequenced input: blood. The chain couples TRBV7-3 to TRBJ2-3; 14 nucleotides agree with TRBD2. The clonotype was recovered from a boy younger than 18 in good health. The CDR3 coding sequence is TGTGCCAGCAGCTTACGACTAGCGGGGGGGCCAGGAGATACGCAGTATTTT. Protein product: CASSLRLAGGPGDTQYF.